The rows below give T cell receptor beta chains drawn from one sample of a study of control samples from healthy donors and cancer patients. Using immunoSEQ multiplex PCR, the repertoire was profiled, and TCRdb retains in-frame clones only, with some absent. Here the sample spans around 52,000 clones, approximately 90% being singletons. The source material was PBMCs. Receptors originate from a man between 25 and 39 years old with colorectal cancer. Each CDR3 is given with its conserved first and last residue. A D gene is named only where the DNA matches it firmly. Size is stated for part of the rows, as once, few or many counts, or as a class when the clone is expanded.

d_call,clone_size,v_call,j_call,cdr3_aa,cdr3_nt
TRBD1,.,TRBV4-1,TRBJ1-5,CASSHTGESNQPQHF,TGCGCCAGCAGCCACACAGGGGAAAGCAATCAGCCCCAGCATTTT
TRBD1,.,TRBV7-9,TRBJ2-6,CASSPGTGARFGANVLTF,TGTGCCAGCAGCCCCGGGACAGGGGCGCGGTTCGGGGCCAACGTCCTGACTTTC
TRBD1,.,TRBV24-1,TRBJ2-3,CATSDLQPDRDSTDTQYF,TGTGCCACCAGTGATTTGCAACCGGACAGGGATAGCACAGATACGCAGTATTTT
TRBD1,.,TRBV5-4,TRBJ2-7,CASSSGQGLLYEQYF,TGTGCCAGCAGCTCCGGACAGGGGCTCCTCTACGAGCAGTACTTC
TRBD1,.,TRBV6-1,TRBJ2-3,CASSDLTGGTDTQYF,TGTGCCAGCAGTGATCTGACAGGGGGCACAGATACGCAGTATTTT
.,.,TRBV7-2,TRBJ2-5,CASSLPSAETQYF,TGTGCCAGCAGCTTGCCCTCGGCTGAGACCCAGTACTTC
TRBD1,.,TRBV29-1,TRBJ1-2,CSVEQGAWSGYTF,TGCAGCGTTGAACAGGGGGCATGGAGCGGCTACACCTTC
.,.,TRBV4-1,TRBJ2-4,CASSQPLQGYKNIQYF,TGCGCCAGCAGCCAACCACTACAGGGTTACAAAAACATTCAGTACTTC
.,.,TRBV3-1/TRBV3-2,TRBJ1-6,CASSQTDYNSPLHF,TGTGCCAGCAGCCAGACGGACTATAATTCACCCCTCCACTTT
.,.,TRBV7-2,TRBJ2-4,CASSFPRGSSSNIQYF,TGTGCCAGCAGCTTCCCCCGGGGTTCTTCTTCAAACATTCAGTACTTC
TRBD1,.,TRBV24-1,TRBJ2-5,CATSDPPGGDQETQYF,TGTGCCACCAGTGACCCCCCAGGGGGAGACCAAGAGACCCAGTACTTC
.,.,TRBV27,TRBJ1-3,CASRPVTAGNTIYF,TGTGCCAGCAGACCCGTGACAGCTGGAAACACCATATATTTT
.,.,TRBV5-8,TRBJ2-5,CASSFFPFQETQYF,TGTGCCAGCAGCTTTTTTCCGTTCCAAGAGACCCAGTACTTC
.,.,TRBV5-6,TRBJ1-1,CASSLRTGAYTEAFF,TGTGCCAGCAGCTTGAGAACGGGGGCATACACTGAAGCTTTCTTT
.,.,TRBV7-2,TRBJ1-2,CASSLAGQYGYTF,TGTGCCAGCAGCTTAGCAGGCCAATATGGCTACACCTTC
TRBD1,.,TRBV9,TRBJ1-4,CASSAGDRVGEKLFF,TGTGCCAGCAGCGCCGGAGACAGGGTCGGGGAAAAACTGTTTTTT
.,.,TRBV19,TRBJ1-3,CASKNRGQHSGNTIYF,TGTGCCAGTAAGAATCGAGGACAGCACTCTGGAAACACCATATATTTT
.,.,TRBV27,TRBJ2-3,CASSLSYTDTQYF,TGTGCCAGCAGTTTATCTTACACAGATACGCAGTATTTT
.,.,TRBV7-2,TRBJ2-1,CASSQYTRSSYNEQFF,TGTGCCAGCAGCCAATATACCAGGAGCTCCTACAATGAGCAGTTCTTC
TRBD1,.,TRBV6-5,TRBJ2-5,CASSPGQGAWTQYF,TGTGCCAGCAGTCCGGGACAGGGGGCGTGGACCCAGTACTTC
TRBD1,.,TRBV4-1,TRBJ1-6,CASSQATGNSPLHF,TGCGCCAGCAGCCAAGCGACAGGGAACTCACCCCTCCACTTT
.,.,TRBV21-1,TRBJ1-6,CASSDWGLQVSSYNSPLHF,TGTGCCAGCAGCGACTGGGGCCTTCAAGTGAGCTCCTATAATTCACCCCTCCACTTT
.,.,TRBV28,TRBJ1-1,CASSSPDRNTEAFF,TGTGCCAGCAGTTCCCCCGACAGGAACACTGAAGCTTTCTTT
.,.,TRBV7-8,TRBJ2-1,CASSKFGRTTPLRSSYNEQFF,TGTGCCAGCAGCAAATTTGGCCGGACCACCCCCCTGCGCAGCTCCTACAATGAGCAGTTCTTC
TRBD1,once,TRBV4-3,TRBJ1-5,CASSQFQGEWRSNQPQHF,TGCGCCAGCAGCCAATTTCAGGGGGAATGGCGTAGCAATCAGCCCCAGCATTTT
.,.,TRBV7-6,TRBJ1-3,CASSQSFGSTGNTIYF,TGTGCCAGCAGCCAGAGTTTTGGGTCTACTGGAAACACCATATATTTT
.,.,TRBV4-1,TRBJ2-7,CASSSIKGVYEQYF,TGCGCCAGCAGCTCAATAAAGGGGGTCTACGAGCAGTACTTC
.,.,TRBV29-1,TRBJ2-3,CSVRTPGFGTDTQYF,TGCAGCGTACGAACTCCCGGATTTGGCACAGATACGCAGTATTTT